These 22 T cell receptor beta chains were sequenced from one sample in a study of molecular identifiers for immune sequencing clone quantification. TCRdb re-derived calls from the PCR reads in MiXCR, one entry per CDR3 protein. The sample contains approximately 500,000 distinct CDR3 sequences, 25% of which appear only once. The specimen was naive CD8+ T cells from blood, with Jurkat cell RNA spiked in. Indicated subset: FACS-sorted CD8+CD4-CCR7+CD45RA+ naive T cells. These receptors were taken from a human donor in good health. Some libraries in this study had Jurkat cell RNA spiked in.

A remark on this clonotype: A much larger clone differs by one base, so this may be a read error. The chain employs TRBV12-3 or TRBV12-4 and TRBJ2-3; the D is unclear. V was trimmed by 1 base and J by 6 bases, leaving 11 bases between them. This CDR3 comprises 14 residues. CDR3 in amino acids: CASSLGWARDTQYF. In DNA form, the CDR3 reads TGTGCCAGCAGTTTAGGGTGGGCTAGGGATACGCAGTATTTT.

This clonotype occurred a few times. This chain links TRBV7-2 with TRBJ2-7; D is uncertain. Trimming stripped 4 bases from V and 0 bases from J, with 13 bases between. CDR3 length: 15 amino acids. The germline CDR1 and CDR2 sequences are SGHTA and FQGNSA. The CDR3 spells CASSSVWVSSYEQYF. In nucleotides, the CDR3 is TGTGCCAGCAGCTCAGTTTGGGTAAGCTCCTACGAGCAGTACTTC.

This clonotype was counted ten times or more. This chain connects TRBV12-3 or TRBV12-4 to TRBJ1-5; D is possibly TRBD1 (6 bases). This CDR3 has 12 residues. The germline V and J ends were trimmed by 6 bases and 7 bases, with 10 bases remaining between them. The CDR3 is CASRQGSQPQHF. The CDR3 coding sequence is TGTGCCAGCAGACAGGGCTCGCAGCCCCAGCATTTT.

V is TRBV2 and J is TRBJ2-1; the D gene is possibly TRBD1 (6 bases). Germline loops: CDR1 SNHLY, CDR2 FYNNEI. Trimming stripped 6 bases from V and 6 bases from J, with 12 bases between. This CDR3 contains 13 residues. The CDR3 spells CASSSSRGNEQFF. As DNA, the CDR3 is TGTGCCAGCAGCTCTTCCAGGGGCAATGAGCAGTTCTTC.

This sequence joins TRBV18 and TRBJ2-5, with D perhaps being TRBD1 or TRBD2 (5 bases each). Germline V gene sequence: CDR1 KGHSH, CDR2 LQKENI. The ends were cut back, 4 bases at V and 2 bases at J, with 8 bases in the middle. This CDR3 spans 13 amino acids. The CDR3 DNA sequence: TGTGCCAGCTCACAGGGACGACAAGAGACCCAGTACTTC. Protein product: CASSQGRQETQYF.

This clonotype was found many times. J is TRBJ2-5 and V is TRBV25-1; D might be TRBD2 (6 bases). V lost 8 bases to trimming and J lost 5 bases, with 9 bases between them. The CDR3 loop spans 11 amino acids. From germline, CDR1 is MGHDK and CDR2 SYGVNS. The CDR3 is CASGGDETQYF. DNA of the CDR3: TGTGCCAGCGGAGGGGACGAGACCCAGTACTTC.

This clonotype was counted at least ten times. The chain has TRBV29-1 and TRBJ1-1; D remains unclear. Germline CDR1 and CDR2: SQVTM and ANQGSEA. V dropped 3 bases and J dropped 0 bases, with 11 bases sitting between them. The CDR3 is 14 amino acids. CDR3 loop: CSVDLRGVNTEAFF. CDR3 sequence (DNA): TGCAGCGTTGACCTGCGGGGAGTGAACACTGAAGCTTTCTTT.

In its sample, this clonotype was seen many times. This sequence joins TRBV25-1 and TRBJ1-5; no definite D call. CDR3 size: 15 residues. Germline V gene lookup returns CDR1 MGHDK and CDR2 SYGVNS. Between the trimmed V and J ends, which lost 2 bases and 7 bases, there was a span of 15 bases. CDR3 sequence: CASSEPGTEGQPQHF. The CDR3 region has the DNA TGTGCCAGCAGTGAACCGGGAACCGAGGGACAGCCCCAGCATTTT.

The chain uses TRBV24-1 and TRBJ2-7; the D gene could be TRBD1 or TRBD2 (5 bases each). The germline V gene has CDR1 KGHDR and CDR2 SFDVKD. V was shortened by 5 bases and J by 6 bases, with 13 bases between the two germline ends. The CDR3 length is 13 residues. The chain's CDR3 is CATSAPGPSEQYF. The CDR3 DNA is TGTGCCACCAGTGCCCCGGGGCCGTCCGAGCAGTACTTC.

This clonotype was recorded at least ten times. V usage is TRBV7-2 and J usage is TRBJ2-5; D call uncertain. The CDR3 has 13 amino acids. CDR1 SGHTA and CDR2 FQGNSA come from the germline V gene. V dropped 4 bases and J dropped 1 base, with 7 bases sitting between them. This CDR3 reads CASSSPPQETQYF. Written as DNA, the CDR3 is TGTGCCAGCAGCTCCCCCCCCCAAGAGACCCAGTACTTC.

The chain is built from TRBV3-1 and TRBJ2-1; 10 bases line up with TRBD2. V shed 0 bases and J 4 bases; nucleotides not matched to a gene: 0. Germline CDR1 LGHDT, CDR2 YNNKEL (reference sequence). This CDR3 is 15 amino acids long. CDR3 coding DNA: TGTGCCAGCAGCCAAGAACTAGCGGGGTACAATGAGCAGTTCTTC. Protein product: CASSQELAGYNEQFF.

With regard to this clonotype: A clone one base away is much larger, so this may be a read error. Without the conserved terminal phenylalanine or tryptophan, this CDR3 likely stems from a read error. The rearrangement joins TRBV10-2 to TRBJ2-3; weak D call: TRBD1 (6 bases). CDR1 is WSHSY and CDR2 is SAAADI in the germline V gene. The CDR3 runs to 16 residues. V lost 6 bases, J lost 0 bases, and 16 bases lay in between. CDR3 sequence reads: CASSPPGQPSTDTQYS. The CDR3 coding sequence is TGCGCCAGCAGCCCCCCGGGACAACCTAGCACAGATACGCAGTATTCT.

This chain uses TRBV27 with TRBJ2-3; D unresolved. The assigned J gene may be wrong: the sequence end matches TRBJ1-5 better. The length of the CDR3 is 13 residues. Germline CDR1 MNHEY, CDR2 SMNVEV (reference sequence). The CDR3 nucleotides are TGTGCCAGCAGCTTTATAGGAACAGATACGCAGCATTTT. It codes for CASSFIGTDTQHF.

The J gene is TRBJ2-3, the V gene TRBV3-1; D is undetermined. The CDR3 runs 16 residues. V dropped 1 base and J dropped 3 bases, with 14 bases sitting between them. Germline values: CDR1 LGHDT, CDR2 YNNKEL (reference sequence). For the CDR3, the DNA is TGTGCCAGCAGCCAAGGTGGCGGCGGATGGACAGATACGCAGTATTTT. It translates to CASSQGGGGWTDTQYF.

This clonotype was counted many times. J is TRBJ2-1 and V is TRBV27; D may be TRBD2 (5 bases). The V and J ends lost 4 bases and 9 bases respectively, with 10 bases between them. The CDR3 runs to 12 residues. CDR1 MNHEY and CDR2 SMNVEV come from the germline V gene (reference sequence). The CDR3 region has the DNA TGTGCCAGCAGTTGGAGCGGCGGTGAGCAGTTCTTC. Translation: CASSWSGGEQFF.

This clonotype came up many times. The J gene is TRBJ2-3, the V gene TRBV6-6, with D maybe TRBD1 (6 bases). V was trimmed by 7 bases and J by 4 bases, leaving 18 bases between them. The CDR3 is 15 amino acids. Germline V CDR1 and CDR2: MNHNY, SVGAGI (reference sequence). The DNA of the CDR3 is TGTGCCAGCACCTTAATGAATACAGGGCCAGATACGCAGTATTTT. This sequence encodes CASTLMNTGPDTQYF.

This clonotype was counted a few times. The chain has TRBV6-5 and TRBJ2-5; D could derive from TRBD1 or TRBD2 (5 bases each). This CDR3 comprises 15 residues. Germline CDR1 reads MNHEY; CDR2 reads SVGAGI. The V and J ends lost 10 bases and 2 bases respectively, with 20 bases between them. CDR3 amino acids: CATTSGYGAQETQYF. The CDR3 nucleotides read TGTGCCACCACCTCGGGATACGGGGCACAAGAGACCCAGTACTTC.

This chain uses TRBV2 with TRBJ1-3; D gene uncertain. The CDR3 totals 16 residues. Looked up from germline, CDR1 is SNHLY and CDR2 is FYNNEI. The ends were cut back, 2 bases at V and 4 bases at J, with 15 bases in the middle. CDR3: CASSETVSPSGNTIYF. The CDR3 nucleotides are TGTGCCAGCAGTGAAACGGTCAGTCCCTCGGGAAACACCATATATTTT.

This clonotype was observed at least ten times. CDR3 residues: CATSDSALSYEQYF. The CDR3 DNA reads TGTGCCACCAGTGATTCTGCCCTCTCCTACGAGCAGTACTTC. V and J are TRBV24-1 and TRBJ2-7; D remains unclear. There are 14 residues in the CDR3. Per the germline V gene, CDR1 is KGHDR and CDR2 is SFDVKD. Between the trimmed V and J ends, which lost 2 bases and 0 bases, there was a span of 7 bases.

The CDR3 DNA follows: TGTGCCAGCAGTTACGTACAGGGGGGGAATGAGCAGTTCTTC. Amino acid sequence: CASSYVQGGNEQFF. The V call is TRBV6-5, the J call TRBJ2-1, with D perhaps matching TRBD1 (8 bases). Per germline, CDR1 MNHEY and CDR2 SVGAGI. V was cut by 2 bases and J by 7 bases, with 12 bases left in between. The CDR3 is 14 residues long.

CDR3 protein: CASSGEGTGNIQYF. CDR3 in DNA: TGTGCCAGCAGCGGAGAAGGAACGGGAAACATTCAGTACTTC. The V and J genes are TRBV7-9 and TRBJ2-4, with D unresolved. This CDR3 is 14 amino acids long. Germline V gives CDR1 SEHNR, CDR2 FQNEAQ (reference sequence). Trimming cost V 5 bases and J 6 bases, with 14 bases left between them.

This clonotype has a single count. The chain uses TRBV5-1 and TRBJ2-3; a weak D match, TRBD2 (6 bases). The V gene lost 9 bases and the J gene lost 8 bases, with 22 bases spanning the gap. This CDR3 spans 14 amino acids. Germline CDR1 SGHRS, CDR2 YFSETQ. Written as DNA, the CDR3 is TGCGCCACCGGGTGGGGGGAAGTCGCAGGTACGCAGTATTTT. Protein product: CATGWGEVAGTQYF.